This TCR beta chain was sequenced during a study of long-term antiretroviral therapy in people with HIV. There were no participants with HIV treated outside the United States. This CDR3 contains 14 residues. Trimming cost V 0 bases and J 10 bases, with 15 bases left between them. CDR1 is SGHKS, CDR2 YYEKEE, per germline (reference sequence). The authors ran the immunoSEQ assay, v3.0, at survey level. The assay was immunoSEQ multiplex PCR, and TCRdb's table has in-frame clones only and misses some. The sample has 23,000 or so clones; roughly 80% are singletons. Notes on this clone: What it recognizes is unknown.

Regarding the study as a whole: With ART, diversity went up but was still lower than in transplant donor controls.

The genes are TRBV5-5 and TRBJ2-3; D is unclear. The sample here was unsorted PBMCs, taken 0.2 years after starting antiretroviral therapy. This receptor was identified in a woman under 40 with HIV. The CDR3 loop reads CASSLDVTPDAQYF. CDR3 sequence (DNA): TGTGCCAGCAGCTTGGATGTGACACCGGACGCGCAGTATTTT.